This T cell receptor beta chain was sequenced in a study of cytomegalovirus exposure and HLA in healthy donors. Study-wide background: Genotyping showed around four fifths of roughly 390 donors falling in the Caucasian-associated ancestry cluster. General study points: Most TCR sequences showed up rarely, but some public TCRs showed up in many donors. Later analysis identified several of the most significant clusters that appeared linked to common viral pathogens. Sequencing probably produced one cluster of sequence variants that were highly shared.

The CDR3 has 15 amino acids. J was trimmed by 1 base and V by 2 bases; bases with no gene match: 4. Per germline, CDR1 SGHTA and CDR2 FQGNSA. The PCR was carried out with 60 Vbeta primers and 13 Jbeta primers. The method was immunoSEQ multiplex PCR; TCRdb's version includes in-frame clones alone and lacks a portion of them. The sample gives 170,000 or so clones, roughly 78% of which show up once; 0.65% is in the top ten. Turning to this clone: Its target is not known.

The source of this sequence is a boy aged 5-17 years in good health and CMV-seronegative. The rearrangement joins TRBV7-2 to TRBJ1-1; the match to TRBD1 covers 7 bases. Input material: PBMCs. CDR3 amino acids: CASSLSGQKNTEAFF. CDR3 coding DNA: TGTGCCAGCAGCTTATCGGGACAGAAGAACACTGAAGCTTTCTTT.